This T cell receptor beta chain came from a study of sequential checkpoint blockade in melanoma. About the study: First-line arms were nivolumab then ipilimumab, or the reverse, randomized 1:1. Each arm's sequence ended with maintenance nivolumab.

This table comes from immunoSEQ multiplex PCR, and its TCRdb copy is limited to in-frame clones, with some not included. The repertoire holds thousands of clones, with around 50% as singletons. This CDR3 is built from 17 residues. The V and J ends lost 2 bases and 0 bases respectively, with 14 bases between them. Germline-derived CDR1 and CDR2 are SGHTA and FQGTGA. This sample's treatment: randomized to nivolumab then ipilimumab (arm A) or the reverse (arm B). Patients had received no earlier DNA-damaging chemotherapy. From thawed PBMCs, live CD3+CD8+ cells negative for CD19 and CD56 were sorted. This clone was seen more than once but under ten times.

This TCR came from a human donor with melanoma. The source material was CD8+ T cells sorted from blood (inferred from file names), sampled from a patient given nivolumab and ipilimumab in sequence. J is TRBJ1-3 and V is TRBV7-3; maybe TRBD1 (5 bases). This CDR3 reads CASSLVGGYSSGNTIYF. The CDR3 DNA is TGTGCCAGCAGCTTAGTTGGGGGGTATTCCTCTGGAAACACCATATATTTT.